The 10 T cell receptor beta chains below all came from one sample that was sequenced in a study of blood T cell repertoires in COVID-19. Assay used: immunoSEQ multiplex PCR; TCRdb lists only in-frame clones, some missing. The sample contains 300,000 or so clones, roughly 90% of which appear only once. Specimen: peripheral blood. Every receptor here comes from a woman aged 25-40 years with COVID-19, enrolled during active disease.

The rearrangement uses TRBV11-1 and TRBJ2-4; D is undetermined. CDR1 is SGHAT and CDR2 is FQDESV in the germline V gene (reference sequence). This CDR3 comprises 14 residues. V lost 1 base, J lost 2 bases, and 6 bases lay in between. CDR3 bases: TGTGCCAGCAGCTTAGACGGTTCCAAAAACATTCAGTACTTC. Its protein product is CASSLDGSKNIQYF.

The chain links TRBV27 to TRBJ2-3; possibly TRBD2 for D (5 bases). Trimming left V 6 bases short and J 2 bases short, with 24 bases between. The CDR3 is 18 residues long. Germline V gene lookup returns CDR1 MNHEY and CDR2 SMNVEV (reference sequence). CDR3 protein: CASSRPGGLGATTDTQYF. The CDR3 DNA is TGTGCCAGCAGCCGCCCAGGAGGTTTGGGAGCTACCACAGATACGCAGTATTTT.

The V gene is TRBV6-2 or TRBV6-3, the J gene TRBJ2-3; 11 nucleotides match TRBD2. V gave up 5 bases and J gave up 5 bases; unmatched junction bases: 0. This CDR3 contains 13 residues. Germline V lookup: CDR1 MNHEY, CDR2 SVGEGT. The CDR3 reads CASSGLAGDTQYF. CDR3 nucleotide sequence: TGTGCCAGCAGTGGACTAGCGGGAGATACGCAGTATTTT.

Note on this clone: Within the sample, other DNA sequences also encode this same CDR3. The chain links TRBV7-2 to TRBJ1-1, with D perhaps matching TRBD1 (5 bases). Germline CDR1 is SGHTA and CDR2 is FQGNSA. Trimming took off 5 bases at V and 4 bases at J, with 14 bases between the two ends. The CDR3 is 14 residues long. CDR3 sequence (DNA): TGTGCCAGCAGCCTTGAGGCCGGGGGCACTGAAGCTTTCTTT. Residues: CASSLEAGGTEAFF.

This chain uses TRBV2 with TRBJ1-1; a weak D match, TRBD1 (6 bases). The CDR3 is 15 residues long. V dropped 5 bases and J dropped 1 base, with 14 bases sitting between them. Germline CDR1 and CDR2: SNHLY and FYNNEI. Written as DNA, the CDR3 is TGTGCCAGCAGTCCGTACAGGGAAACGAACACTGAAGCTTTCTTT. Its protein product is CASSPYRETNTEAFF.

Note on this clone: At one of its ends the junction is not consistent with the germline gene, which may arise from a read error. The CDR3, as DNA: TGTGCCTGCAGTAGGGGGGGCGTCGGAGATACGCAGTATTTT. Its protein product is CACSRGGVGDTQYF. The chain recombines TRBV11-3 with TRBJ2-3; D may be TRBD2 (7 bases). The germline CDR1 and CDR2 sequences are SGHNT and YENEEA. CDR3 size: 14 residues. Full variable domain (outside the CDR3, taken from reference TRBV11-3 and TRBJ2-3): EAGVVQSPRYKIIEKKQPVAFWCNPISGHNTLYWYLQNLGQGPELLIRYENEEAVDDSQLPKDRFSAERLKGVDSTLKIQPAELGDSAVYLCACSRGGVGDTQYFGPGTRLTVL.

Remarks on this clone: Other DNA sequences of this sample code for an identical CDR3. The chain combines TRBV3-1 (or the pseudogene TRBV3-2) with TRBJ1-3; D might be TRBD1 (6 bases). CDR3 length: 14 amino acids. V was cut by 3 bases and J by 0 bases, with 6 bases left in between. The germline gives CDR1 LGHDT, CDR2 YNNKEL (reference sequence). CDR3 DNA: TGTGCCAGCAGCCAGGACAGCTCTGGAAACACCATATATTTT. Translating gives CASSQDSSGNTIYF.

The chain couples TRBV5-1 to TRBJ2-1; D might be TRBD2 (8 bases). V was cut by 4 bases and J by 8 bases, with 25 bases left in between. The CDR3 runs to 17 residues. Looked up from germline, CDR1 is SGHRS and CDR2 is YFSETQ. The CDR3 sequence: CASSQTGRGLAGDEQFF. DNA for the CDR3: TGCGCCAGCAGCCAGACAGGGAGAGGGCTAGCGGGCGATGAGCAGTTCTTC.

The chain recombines TRBV7-6 with TRBJ2-5; 7 bases map to TRBD1. The CDR3 extends over 17 amino acids. Germline CDR1 reads SGHVS; CDR2 reads FNYEAQ. V gave up 5 bases and J gave up 0 bases; unmatched junction bases: 12. The DNA for the CDR3 is TGTGCCAGCAGCGGGATTGGGGACAGAGGGGACCAAGAGACCCAGTACTTC. Translation gives CASSGIGDRGDQETQYF.

The chain employs TRBV27 and TRBJ2-2; no reliable D call. The germline CDR1 and CDR2 sequences are MNHEY and SMNVEV (reference sequence). Trimming cost V 3 bases and J 6 bases, with 8 bases left between them. The CDR3 spans 13 residues. The CDR3 loop reads CASSLSLSGELFF. CDR3 DNA: TGTGCCAGCAGTTTGTCACTGTCCGGGGAGCTGTTTTTT.